The 10 T cell receptor beta chains presented below share a single source sample, sequenced in a study of early T cells in non-severe SARS-CoV-2 infection. TCRdb recomputed calls from the 5' RACE reads with MiXCR, one row per CDR3 protein. The table includes fewer than 65,000 distinct CDR3 sequences, 7.5% to 10% detected once. Sequenced material: whole blood. The receptors here all came from an adult who was a healthcare worker with PCR-confirmed SARS-CoV-2 infection or an uninfected control (not recorded which).

This clonotype was seen ten or more times. The chain combines TRBV23-1 with TRBJ1-5; TRBD1 matches 10 bases. Being an ORF, TRBV23-1 has a function that is uncertain. V shed 4 bases, J shed 0 bases, and the junction held 18 bases outside the gene matches. The CDR3 contains 21 residues. The CDR3: CASSLGLTGGGLRASNQPQHF. The CDR3 nucleotides read TGCGCCAGCAGTCTCGGATTGACAGGGGGCGGGCTGCGGGCTAGCAATCAGCCCCAGCATTTT.

This clonotype has just one count. The chain is built from TRBV25-1 and TRBJ2-5; 11 nucleotides line up with TRBD2. The trim removed 5 bases at V and 3 bases at J, leaving 8 bases unmatched. CDR1 and CDR2 from the germline V gene are MGHDK and SYGVNS. This CDR3 contains 16 residues. The CDR3 loop reads CASSIPTSGNKETQYF. Here the CDR3 DNA reads TGTGCCAGCAGTATCCCGACTAGCGGGAACAAAGAGACCCAGTACTTC.

The genes are TRBV28 and TRBJ2-7, with D possibly matching TRBD1 (6 bases). There are 16 residues in the CDR3. Per germline, CDR1 MDHEN and CDR2 SYDVKM. Trimming removed 2 bases at V and 9 bases at J, with 23 bases between. The CDR3 sequence: CASSLDTGPFAKGQYF. CDR3 sequence (DNA): TGTGCCAGCAGTTTAGACACAGGGCCATTCGCGAAGGGGCAGTACTTC.

This clonotype was picked up many times. This chain connects TRBV29-1 to TRBJ2-1; D ambiguous. V was pared by 3 bases and J by 4 bases, with 10 bases between. The length of the CDR3 is 13 residues. The germline V gene encodes CDR1 SQVTM and CDR2 ANQGSEA. The CDR3 sequence: CSVESIRYNEQFF. Here the CDR3 DNA reads TGCAGCGTTGAGTCGATCCGTTACAATGAGCAGTTCTTC.

This chain joins TRBV28 and TRBJ2-1; weak D call: TRBD2 (6 bases). V was cut by 2 bases and J by 4 bases, with 9 bases left in between. The CDR3 is 14 residues long. CDR1 and CDR2 (germline): MDHEN, SYDVKM. Written as DNA, the CDR3 is TGTGCCAGCAGTTTAGCGGGGAGATACAATGAGCAGTTCTTC. The encoded protein is CASSLAGRYNEQFF.

Many counts were recorded for this clonotype. The chain combines TRBV10-3 with TRBJ2-2; TRBD2 matches at 8 bases. The CDR3 has 19 amino acids. The junction had 19 bases not matched to a gene; V was cut back by 6 bases and J by 4 bases. Germline loops: CDR1 ENHRY, CDR2 SYGVKD. The CDR3 loop reads CAIRGTSDELNAITGELFF. CDR3 coding DNA: TGTGCCATCAGAGGGACTAGTGATGAGCTTAATGCGATCACCGGGGAGCTGTTTTTT.

This clonotype was recorded many times. V gene TRBV24-1 combines with J gene TRBJ2-2; D not certain. This CDR3 region has 14 residues. Germline-derived CDR1 and CDR2 are KGHDR and SFDVKD. Trimming shortened V by 2 bases and J by 5 bases, and 8 bases separated the two germline ends. CDR3 protein: CATSDYPGTGELFF. CDR3 sequence (DNA): TGTGCCACCAGTGATTATCCAGGAACCGGGGAGCTGTTTTTT.

This clonotype was observed many times. The gene calls are TRBV6-2 or TRBV6-3 and TRBJ2-7; D gene uncertain. Germline CDR1 and CDR2: MNHEY and SVGEGT. This CDR3 has 15 amino acids. V shed 0 bases and J shed 6 bases, with 15 bases lying between them. Here the CDR3 reads CASSYSVSTGGEQYF. CDR3 nucleotide sequence: TGTGCCAGCAGTTACTCGGTATCAACGGGCGGCGAGCAGTACTTC.

The rearrangement links TRBV5-4 to TRBJ2-6; TRBD2 aligns across 7 bases. V dropped 3 bases and J dropped 4; count of bases not matched to a gene: 13. Germline V CDR1 and CDR2: SGHNT, YYREEE (reference sequence). The CDR3 runs to 18 residues. The CDR3 sequence: CASSSGGPSNSGANVLTF. CDR3 coding DNA: TGTGCCAGCAGCTCGGGAGGACCGTCGAACTCAGGGGCCAACGTCCTGACTTTC.

This chain links TRBV5-6 with TRBJ1-1; D is unresolved. CDR1 SGHDT and CDR2 YYEEEE come from the germline V gene. The CDR3 sequence is 17 residues long. Trimming removed 1 base at V and 6 bases at J, with 22 bases between. This chain's CDR3 is CASSLLPQSGFASEAFF. In nucleotides, the CDR3 is TGTGCCAGCAGCTTGTTACCGCAATCGGGGTTTGCCTCTGAAGCTTTCTTT.